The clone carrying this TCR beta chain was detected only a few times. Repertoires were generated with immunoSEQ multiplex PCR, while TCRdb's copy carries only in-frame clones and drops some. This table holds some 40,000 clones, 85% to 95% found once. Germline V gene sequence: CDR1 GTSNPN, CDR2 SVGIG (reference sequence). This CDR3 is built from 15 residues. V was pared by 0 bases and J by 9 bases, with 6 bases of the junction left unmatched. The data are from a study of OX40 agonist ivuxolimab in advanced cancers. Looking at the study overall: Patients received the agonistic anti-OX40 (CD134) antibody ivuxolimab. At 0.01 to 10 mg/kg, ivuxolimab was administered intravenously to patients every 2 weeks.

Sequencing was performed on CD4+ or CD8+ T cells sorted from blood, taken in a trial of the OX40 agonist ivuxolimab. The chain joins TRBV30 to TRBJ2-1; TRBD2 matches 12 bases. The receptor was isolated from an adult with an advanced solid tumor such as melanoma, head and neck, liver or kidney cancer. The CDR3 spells CAWSVRTSGIAEQFF. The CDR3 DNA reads TGTGCCTGGAGTGTACGGACTAGCGGGATCGCTGAGCAGTTCTTC.